This T cell receptor beta chain derives from a study of blood T cells in healthy people across ages. Donors ranged from roughly 6 to 95 years old and were healthy Caucasians in Russia. Isolation recovered at least 6 million PBMCs from every sample. A J-beta primer mix and a sample-barcoded 5' primer were used in a second PCR of roughly 7 to 12 cycles. In TCRdb, the 5' RACE reads were re-called with MiXCR into one record per CDR3 protein. The sample records around 1,100,000 distinct CDR3 sequences, under 40% being singletons. Deletions cut 0 bases from V and 11 bases from J, with 22 bases between. The CDR3 is 16 residues long.

This sequence joins TRBV12-3 or TRBV12-4 and TRBJ2-5; perhaps TRBD1 as D (5 bases). The clonotype was recovered from a young man in good health. The sequenced sample was blood. The CDR3 DNA sequence: TGTGCCAGCAGTTTAGCGGACAATCCGGCTGACAATGAGCAGTACTTC. This encodes CASSLADNPADNEQYF.